This T cell receptor beta chain was obtained from a study of shared clonotypes between healthy human individuals. Findings and caveats of the study: Relative to clonotypes present in all four donors, those not shared had lower generation probabilities.

Each subset's genomic DNA was split evenly across several immunoSEQ plates. Sequencing used immunoSEQ multiplex PCR; TCRdb keeps in-frame clones, though not all of them. The sample lists some 2.3 million clones, over 85% seen once, with under 0.45% in the top ten. On this clone: Its antigen is currently unknown.

The germline CDR1 and CDR2 sequences are SGHAT and FQDESV (reference sequence). The CDR3 runs to 14 residues. Trimming shortened V by 5 bases and J by 1 base, and 12 bases separated the two germline ends. The sequencing input was naive CD4+ T cells from PBMCs. The sample's subset: CD45RA+ positively selected. V usage is TRBV11-1 and J usage is TRBJ2-7; D is undetermined. The sequence came from a man aged 18-30 years in good health. Some clones in this sample may be carry-over from other donors' samples. CDR3 region: CASSREENSYEQYF. The CDR3, as DNA: TGTGCCAGCAGCCGAGAGGAGAATTCCTACGAGCAGTACTTC.